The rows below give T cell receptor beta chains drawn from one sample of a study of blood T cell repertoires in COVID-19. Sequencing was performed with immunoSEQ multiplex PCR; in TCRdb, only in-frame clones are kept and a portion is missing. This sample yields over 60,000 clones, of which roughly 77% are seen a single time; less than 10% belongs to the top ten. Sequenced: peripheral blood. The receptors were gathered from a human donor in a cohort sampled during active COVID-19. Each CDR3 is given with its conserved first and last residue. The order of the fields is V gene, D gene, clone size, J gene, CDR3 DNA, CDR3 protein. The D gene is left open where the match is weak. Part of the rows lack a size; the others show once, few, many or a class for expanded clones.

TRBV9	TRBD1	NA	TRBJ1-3	TGTGCCAGCAGCGTAGGAGGGACAGGGGGCTCTGGAAACACCATATATTTT	CASSVGGTGGSGNTIYF
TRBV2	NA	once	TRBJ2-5	TGTGCCAGCACGGCTGGGGGGTCGTGGACGGAGACCCAGTACTTC	CASTAGGSWTETQYF
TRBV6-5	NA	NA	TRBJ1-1	TGTGCCAGCGAGGCAGCCCCGAACACTGAAGCTTTCTTT	CASEAAPNTEAFF
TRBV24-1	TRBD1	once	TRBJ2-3	TGTGCCACCGCGAGACAGGGGGCAACAGATACGCAGTATTTT	CATARQGATDTQYF
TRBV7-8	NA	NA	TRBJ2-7	TGTGCCAGCAGCTTAAACATGGCCGTTCAGAGGGAGCAGTACTTC	CASSLNMAVQREQYF
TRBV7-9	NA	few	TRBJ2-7	TGTGCCAGCAGCTCCACAGTGCAGACATCCTACGAGCAGTACTTC	CASSSTVQTSYEQYF
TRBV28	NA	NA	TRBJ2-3	TGTGCCAGCAGTTTAGTAGCGGATTCCACAGATACGCAGTATTTT	CASSLVADSTDTQYF
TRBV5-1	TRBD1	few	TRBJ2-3	TGCGCCAGCAGCCCGGACAGGGCGGCGGGTGGAGATACGCAGTATTTT	CASSPDRAAGGDTQYF
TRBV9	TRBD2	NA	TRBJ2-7	TGTGCCAGCAGCAGAACTAGCGGCCACGAGCAGTACTTC	CASSRTSGHEQYF
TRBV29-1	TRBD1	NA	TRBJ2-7	TGCAGCGCTCGGATTACCGACAGGGACTACGAGCAGTACTTC	CSARITDRDYEQYF
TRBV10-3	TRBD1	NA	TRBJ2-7	TGTGCCATCAGTGTCTCCGACAGGGGCTACGAGCAGTACTTC	CAISVSDRGYEQYF
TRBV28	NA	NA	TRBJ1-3	TGTGCCAGCACCTCCGGGGGCTCTGGAAACACCATATATTTT	CASTSGGSGNTIYF
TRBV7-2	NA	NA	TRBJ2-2	TGTGCCAGCAGCTTATTAAGCGCCGGGGAGCTGTTTTTT	CASSLLSAGELFF
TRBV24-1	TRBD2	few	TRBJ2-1	TGTGCCACCAGTGACCGTACGGGAGGGGCGGGCAATGAGCAGTTCTTC	CATSDRTGGAGNEQFF
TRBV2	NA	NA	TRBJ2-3	TGTGCCAGCAGTGAAGTCGAGCAAGATACGCAGTATTTT	CASSEVEQDTQYF
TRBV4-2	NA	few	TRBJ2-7	TGTGCCAGCAGCCAAGATAGGGGGACACCCTGGGACGAGCAGTACTTC	CASSQDRGTPWDEQYF
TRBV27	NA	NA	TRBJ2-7	TGTGCCAGCAGTTTACTGGGGACATGGAACCGGGACCCTGCCCCCGAGCAGTACTTC	CASSLLGTWNRDPAPEQYF
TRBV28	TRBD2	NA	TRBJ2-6	TGTGCCAGCAGTCCCGGGACTAGCGGCTCTGGGGCCAACGTCCTGACTTTC	CASSPGTSGSGANVLTF
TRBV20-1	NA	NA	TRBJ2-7	TGCAGTGCTAGTTCTCGCGGCAGCGAGCAGTACTTC	CSASSRGSEQYF
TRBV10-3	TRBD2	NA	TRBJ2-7	TGTGCCATCAGTGACCCCCGGGGGGACTACGAGCAGTACTTC	CAISDPRGDYEQYF
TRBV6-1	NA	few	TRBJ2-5	TGTGCCAGCAGTGATTCTCCGGGAGAGACCCAGTACTTC	CASSDSPGETQYF
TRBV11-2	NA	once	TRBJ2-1	TGTGCCAGCAATCTAGATTCCTACAATGAGCAGTTCTTC	CASNLDSYNEQFF
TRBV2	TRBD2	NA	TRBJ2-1	TGTGCCAGCAGGGGGACTAGCGACAATGAGCAGTTCTTC	CASRGTSDNEQFF
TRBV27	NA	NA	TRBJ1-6	TGTGCCAGCAGTCCGGGGGGGCTCCGAGATAAAGATTCACCCCTCCACTTT	CASSPGGLRDKDSPLHF
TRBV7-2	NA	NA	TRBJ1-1	TGTGCCAGCAGGAGGGGGGGTCCCTCGAACACTGAAGCTTTCTTT	CASRRGGPSNTEAFF
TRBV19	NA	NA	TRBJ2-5	TGTGCCAGTAGTATTGGGGCGATTCGAGAGACCCAGTACTTC	CASSIGAIRETQYF
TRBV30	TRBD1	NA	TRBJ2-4	TGTGCCTGGTGGACAGGGGGCAACATTCAGTACTTC	CAWWTGGNIQYF
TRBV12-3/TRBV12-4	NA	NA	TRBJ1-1	TGTGCCAGCAGGAGGGGGGGGCGGACTGAAGCTTTCTTT	CASRRGGRTEAFF
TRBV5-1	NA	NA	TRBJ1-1	TGCGCCAGCAGCCCCGGGACATTCGGCGGTGAAGCTTTCTTT	CASSPGTFGGEAFF
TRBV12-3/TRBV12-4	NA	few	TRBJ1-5	TGTGCCAGCAGTTTGGGGGCCCCCAGGCCCCAGCATTTT	CASSLGAPRPQHF
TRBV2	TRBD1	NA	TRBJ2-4	TGTGCCAGCAGCGGACAGGGCGAAAACATTCAGTACTTC	CASSGQGENIQYF
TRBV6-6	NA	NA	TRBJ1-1	TGTGCCAGCGGCAGGGGACAAACAAACACTGAAGCTTTCTTT	CASGRGQTNTEAFF
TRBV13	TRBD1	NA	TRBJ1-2	TGTGCCACTTTAGCTAGGGGACAGGGGAGAGGCTACACCTTC	CATLARGQGRGYTF
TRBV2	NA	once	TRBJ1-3	TGTGCCAGCAGTGAGACAGTTGGAAACACCATATATTTT	CASSETVGNTIYF
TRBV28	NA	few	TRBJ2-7	TGTGCCAGCAGCCCTGGACTCCGCTCCTACGAGCAGTACTTC	CASSPGLRSYEQYF
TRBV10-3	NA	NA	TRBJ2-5	TGTGCCATCAGTGATTATTCCAACGGGGAAGAGACCCAGTACTTC	CAISDYSNGEETQYF
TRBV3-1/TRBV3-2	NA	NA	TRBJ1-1	TGTGCCAGCAGCCCGGGTGGGACTGAAGCTTTCTTT	CASSPGGTEAFF
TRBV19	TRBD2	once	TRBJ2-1	TGTGCCAGTAGTACTTACCTCGGGACTATGTTAGATGAGCAGTTCTTC	CASSTYLGTMLDEQFF
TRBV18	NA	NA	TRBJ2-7	TGTGCCAGCTCACCAGAGGTCACACGGTACGAGCAGTACTTC	CASSPEVTRYEQYF
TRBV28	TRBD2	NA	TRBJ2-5	TGTGCCAGCAGTCCGGGTGGAGGCAGCGGGAGATGGGAGACCCAGTACTTC	CASSPGGGSGRWETQYF
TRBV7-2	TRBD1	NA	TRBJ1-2	TGTGCCAGCAGCTTGGACTCGGGACAGGGTCTCGGCTACACCTTC	CASSLDSGQGLGYTF
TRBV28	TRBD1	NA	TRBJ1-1	TGTGCCAGCAGTTTATTCTCAGGATTATTCCGACAGGGTCCGGTCCGAGCGCAAGCTTTCTTT	CASSLFSGLFRQGPVRAQAFF
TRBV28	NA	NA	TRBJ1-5	TGTGCCAGCAGTTTTGGTCAGGGGTTTCGTCAGCCCCAGCATTTT	CASSFGQGFRQPQHF
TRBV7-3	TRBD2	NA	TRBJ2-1	TGTGCCAGCAGCTTAAACGGGAGGATTTACAATGAGCAGTTCTTC	CASSLNGRIYNEQFF
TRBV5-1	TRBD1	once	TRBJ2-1	TGCGCCAGCAGCCACGGACAGGCGGGCGATGAGCAGTTCTTC	CASSHGQAGDEQFF
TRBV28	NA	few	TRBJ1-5	TGTGCCAGCACCCCTAATCCCAATCAGCCCCAGCATTTT	CASTPNPNQPQHF
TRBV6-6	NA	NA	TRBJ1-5	TGTGCCAGCAGTTACTCGACACCCCAACGGGGGCCCCAGCATTTT	CASSYSTPQRGPQHF
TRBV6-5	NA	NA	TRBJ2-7	TGTGCCAGCAGTACCCCTTCAGCGCCTACGTTCTTC	CASSTPSAPTFF
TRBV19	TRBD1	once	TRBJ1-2	TGTGCCAGTAGTTCCCGGGACAGGGGATTCTATGGCTACACCTTC	CASSSRDRGFYGYTF
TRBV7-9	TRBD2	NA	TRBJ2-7	TGTGCCAGCAGCTACCCCACTAGCGGGAGATCTGGCGAGCAGTACTTC	CASSYPTSGRSGEQYF
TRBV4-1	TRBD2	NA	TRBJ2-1	TGCGCCAGCAGCCCCACCGGGGGGTCCTACAATGAGCAGTTCTTC	CASSPTGGSYNEQFF
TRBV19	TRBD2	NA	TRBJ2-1	TGTGCCAGTCGGGAGGGAGGGGGGAATGAGCAGTTCTTC	CASREGGGNEQFF
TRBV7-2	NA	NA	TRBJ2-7	TGTGCCAGCAGCTTAGCCGGGGATCCTGGGCAGTACTTC	CASSLAGDPGQYF